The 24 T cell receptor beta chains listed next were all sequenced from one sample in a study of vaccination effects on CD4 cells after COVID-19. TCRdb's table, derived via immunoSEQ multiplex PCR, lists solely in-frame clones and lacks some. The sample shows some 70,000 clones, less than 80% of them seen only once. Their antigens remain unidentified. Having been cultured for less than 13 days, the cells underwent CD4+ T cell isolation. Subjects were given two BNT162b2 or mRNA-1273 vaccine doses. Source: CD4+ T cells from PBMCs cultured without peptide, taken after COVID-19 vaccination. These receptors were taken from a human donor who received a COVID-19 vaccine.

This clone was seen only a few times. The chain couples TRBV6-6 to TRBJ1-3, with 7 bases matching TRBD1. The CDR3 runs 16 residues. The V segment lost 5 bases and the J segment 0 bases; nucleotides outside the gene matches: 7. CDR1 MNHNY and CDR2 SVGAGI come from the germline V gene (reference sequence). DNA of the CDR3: TGTGCCAGCAGTCCGGGACAGACAGCCTCTGGAAACACCATATATTTT. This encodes CASSPGQTASGNTIYF.

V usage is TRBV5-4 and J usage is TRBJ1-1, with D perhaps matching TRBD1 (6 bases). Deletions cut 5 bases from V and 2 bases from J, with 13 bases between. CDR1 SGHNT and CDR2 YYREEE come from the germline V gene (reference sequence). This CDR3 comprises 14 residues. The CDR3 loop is CASSSGTKNTEAFF. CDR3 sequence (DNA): TGTGCCAGCAGTTCCGGGACAAAAAACACTGAAGCTTTCTTT.

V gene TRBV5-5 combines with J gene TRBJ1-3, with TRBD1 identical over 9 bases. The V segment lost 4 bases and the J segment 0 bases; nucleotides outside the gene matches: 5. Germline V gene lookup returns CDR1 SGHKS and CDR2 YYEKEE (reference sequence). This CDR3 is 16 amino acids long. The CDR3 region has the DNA TGTGCCAGCAGCAACCTGGGACAGGGCTCTGGAAACACCATATATTTT. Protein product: CASSNLGQGSGNTIYF.

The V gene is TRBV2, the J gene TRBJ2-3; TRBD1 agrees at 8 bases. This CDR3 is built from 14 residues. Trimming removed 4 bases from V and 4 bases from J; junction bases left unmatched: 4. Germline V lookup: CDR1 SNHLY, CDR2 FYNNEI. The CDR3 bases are TGTGCCAGCAGTGGGCAGACAGGGGCAGATACGCAGTATTTT. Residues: CASSGQTGADTQYF.

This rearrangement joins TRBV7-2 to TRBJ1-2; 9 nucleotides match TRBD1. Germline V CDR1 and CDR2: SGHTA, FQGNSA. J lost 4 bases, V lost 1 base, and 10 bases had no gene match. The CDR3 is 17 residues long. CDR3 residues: CASSLGPVGTGSYGYTF. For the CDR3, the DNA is TGTGCCAGCAGCTTAGGACCCGTCGGGACAGGGTCCTATGGCTACACCTTC.

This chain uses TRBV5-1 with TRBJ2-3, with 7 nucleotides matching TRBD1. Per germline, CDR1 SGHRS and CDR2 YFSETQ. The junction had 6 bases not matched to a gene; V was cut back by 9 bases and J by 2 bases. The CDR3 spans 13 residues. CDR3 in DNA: TGCGCCACCTCAGGGGGTTACACAGATACGCAGTATTTT. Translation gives CATSGGYTDTQYF.

The chain's CDR3 is CASSPRRGFLGTEAFF. CDR3 DNA sequence: TGTGCCAGCAGTCCCCGGCGGGGGTTTTTGGGCACTGAAGCTTTCTTT. The chain has TRBV6-2 or TRBV6-3 and TRBJ1-1; tentative D call: TRBD1 (5 bases). Germline CDR1 and CDR2: MNHEY and SVGEGT. The CDR3 has 16 amino acids. V lost 5 bases, J lost 4 bases, and 20 bases lay in between.

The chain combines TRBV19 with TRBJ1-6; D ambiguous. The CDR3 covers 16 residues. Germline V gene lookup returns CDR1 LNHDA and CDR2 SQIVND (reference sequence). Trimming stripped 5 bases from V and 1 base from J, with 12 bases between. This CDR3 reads CASSPPERSYNSPLHF. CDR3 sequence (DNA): TGTGCCAGTAGTCCACCCGAGAGATCCTATAATTCACCCCTCCACTTT.

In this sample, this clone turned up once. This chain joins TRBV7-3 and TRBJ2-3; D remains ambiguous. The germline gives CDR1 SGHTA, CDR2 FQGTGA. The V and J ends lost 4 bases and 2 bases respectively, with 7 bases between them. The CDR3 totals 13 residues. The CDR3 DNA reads TGTGCCAGCAGCTCTCGGACCACAGATACGCAGTATTTT. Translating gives CASSSRTTDTQYF.

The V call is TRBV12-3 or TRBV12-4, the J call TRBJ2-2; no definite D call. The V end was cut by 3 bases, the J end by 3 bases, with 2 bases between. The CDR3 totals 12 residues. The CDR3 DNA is TGTGCCAGCAGTTTTGACACCGGGGAGCTGTTTTTT. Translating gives CASSFDTGELFF.

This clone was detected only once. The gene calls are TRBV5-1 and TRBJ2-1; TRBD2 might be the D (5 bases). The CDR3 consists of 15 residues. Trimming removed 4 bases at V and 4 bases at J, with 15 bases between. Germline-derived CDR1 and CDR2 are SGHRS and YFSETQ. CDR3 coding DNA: TGCGCCAGCAGCCGCGGGCTAACCGGATACAATGAGCAGTTCTTC. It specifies CASSRGLTGYNEQFF.

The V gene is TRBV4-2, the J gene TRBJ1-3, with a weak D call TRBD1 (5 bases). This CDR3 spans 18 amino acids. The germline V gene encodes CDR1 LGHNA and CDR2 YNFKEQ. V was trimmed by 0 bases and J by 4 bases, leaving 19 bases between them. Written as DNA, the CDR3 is TGTGCCAGCAGCCAAGAGTTGCAGGGCTCCGGGGCCGGAAACACCATATATTTT. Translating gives CASSQELQGSGAGNTIYF.

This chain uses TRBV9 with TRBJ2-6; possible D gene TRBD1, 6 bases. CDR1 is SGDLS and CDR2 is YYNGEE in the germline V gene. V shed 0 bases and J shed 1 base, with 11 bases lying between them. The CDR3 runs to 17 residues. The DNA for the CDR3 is TGTGCCAGCAGCGTAGAATTGGGGGCTTCTGGGGCCAACGTCCTGACTTTC. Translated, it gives CASSVELGASGANVLTF.

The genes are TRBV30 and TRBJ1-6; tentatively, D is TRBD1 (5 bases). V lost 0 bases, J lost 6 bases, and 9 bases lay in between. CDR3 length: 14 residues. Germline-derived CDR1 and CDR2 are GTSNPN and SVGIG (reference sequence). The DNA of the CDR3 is TGTGCCTGGAGTGTTCACAGGTTTAATTCACCCCTCCACTTT. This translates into CAWSVHRFNSPLHF.

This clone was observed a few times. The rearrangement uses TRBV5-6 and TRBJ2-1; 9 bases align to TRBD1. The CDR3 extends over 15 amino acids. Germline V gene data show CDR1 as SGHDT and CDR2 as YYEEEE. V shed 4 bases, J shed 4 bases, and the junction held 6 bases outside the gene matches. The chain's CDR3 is CASSSTGGQYNEQFF. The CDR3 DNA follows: TGTGCCAGCAGCAGTACAGGGGGCCAGTACAATGAGCAGTTCTTC.

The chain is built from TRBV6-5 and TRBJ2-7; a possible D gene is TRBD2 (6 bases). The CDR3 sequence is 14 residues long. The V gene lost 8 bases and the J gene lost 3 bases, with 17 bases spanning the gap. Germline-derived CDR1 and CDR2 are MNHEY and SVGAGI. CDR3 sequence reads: CASGGDGAFYEQYV. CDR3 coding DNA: TGTGCCAGCGGAGGGGACGGGGCATTCTACGAGCAGTACGTC.

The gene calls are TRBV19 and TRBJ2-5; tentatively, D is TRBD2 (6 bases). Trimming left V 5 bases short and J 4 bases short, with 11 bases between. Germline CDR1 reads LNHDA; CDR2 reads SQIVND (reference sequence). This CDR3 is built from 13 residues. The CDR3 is CASSRSGVETQYF. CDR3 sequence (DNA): TGTGCCAGTAGTCGGTCGGGGGTAGAGACCCAGTACTTC.

CDR3 region: CASSPDSPGRRGLFF. The CDR3 nucleotides read TGTGCCAGCAGCCCCGACTCCCCAGGTCGAAGAGGACTGTTTTTT. The V call is TRBV5-5, the J call TRBJ1-4; no firm D call. The CDR3 length is 15 residues. V dropped 4 bases and J dropped 13 bases, with 23 bases sitting between them. Germline lookup yields CDR1 SGHKS and CDR2 YYEKEE (reference sequence).

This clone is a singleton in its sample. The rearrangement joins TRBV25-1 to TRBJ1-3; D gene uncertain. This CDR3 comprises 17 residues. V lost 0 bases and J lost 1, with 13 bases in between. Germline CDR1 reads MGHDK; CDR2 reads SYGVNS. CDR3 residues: CASSEYYGVGSGNTIYF. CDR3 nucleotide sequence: TGTGCCAGCAGTGAATATTACGGAGTAGGATCTGGAAACACCATATATTTT.

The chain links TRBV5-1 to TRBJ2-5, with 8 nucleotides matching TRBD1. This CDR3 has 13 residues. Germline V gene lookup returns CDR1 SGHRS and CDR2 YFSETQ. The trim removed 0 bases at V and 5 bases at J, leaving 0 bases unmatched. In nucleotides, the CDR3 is TGCGCCAGCAGCTTGGGACAGGGGGAGACCCAGTACTTC. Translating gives CASSLGQGETQYF.

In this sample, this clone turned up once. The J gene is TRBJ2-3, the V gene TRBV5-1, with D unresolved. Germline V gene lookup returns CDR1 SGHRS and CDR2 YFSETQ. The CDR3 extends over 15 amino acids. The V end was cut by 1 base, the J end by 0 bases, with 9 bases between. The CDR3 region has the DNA TGCGCCAGCAGCTTGAGAGACACTAGCACAGATACGCAGTATTTT. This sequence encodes CASSLRDTSTDTQYF.

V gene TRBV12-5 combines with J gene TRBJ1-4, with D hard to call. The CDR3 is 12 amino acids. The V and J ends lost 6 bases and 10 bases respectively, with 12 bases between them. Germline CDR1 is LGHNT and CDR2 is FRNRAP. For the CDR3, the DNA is TGTGCTAGTGGCCCCGCGGGCCGAAAACTGTTTTTT. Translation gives CASGPAGRKLFF.

CDR3 in DNA: TGTGCCACCAGCCCGGCAGGGGGTCTCACCGGGGAGCTGTTTTTT. It is translated as CATSPAGGLTGELFF. The chain carries TRBV15 and TRBJ2-2; 7 bases agree with TRBD1. In germline, CDR1 is LNHNV, CDR2 YYDKDF (reference sequence). The CDR3 runs to 15 residues. Losses at the gene ends were 5 bases for V and 4 bases for J; bases not matched to a gene: 7.

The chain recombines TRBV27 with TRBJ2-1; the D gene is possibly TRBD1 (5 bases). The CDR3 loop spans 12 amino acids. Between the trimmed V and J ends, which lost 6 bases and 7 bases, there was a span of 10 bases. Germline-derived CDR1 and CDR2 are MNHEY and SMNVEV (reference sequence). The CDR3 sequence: CASSNKGNEQFF. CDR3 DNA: TGTGCCAGCAGCAATAAGGGGAATGAGCAGTTCTTC.